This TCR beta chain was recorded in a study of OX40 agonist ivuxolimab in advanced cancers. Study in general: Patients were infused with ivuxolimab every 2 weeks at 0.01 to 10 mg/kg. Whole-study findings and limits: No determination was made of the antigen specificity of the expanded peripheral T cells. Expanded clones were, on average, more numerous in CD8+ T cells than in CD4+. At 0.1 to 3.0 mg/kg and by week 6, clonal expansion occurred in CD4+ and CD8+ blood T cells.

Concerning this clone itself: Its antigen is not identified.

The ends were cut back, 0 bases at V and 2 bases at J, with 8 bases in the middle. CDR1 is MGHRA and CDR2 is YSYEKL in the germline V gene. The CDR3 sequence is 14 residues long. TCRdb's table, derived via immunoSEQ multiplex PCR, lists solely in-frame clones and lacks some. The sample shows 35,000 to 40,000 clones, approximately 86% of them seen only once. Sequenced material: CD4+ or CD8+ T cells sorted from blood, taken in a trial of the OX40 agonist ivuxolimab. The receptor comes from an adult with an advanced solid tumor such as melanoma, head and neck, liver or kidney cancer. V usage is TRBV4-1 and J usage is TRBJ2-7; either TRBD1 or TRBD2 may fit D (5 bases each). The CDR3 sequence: CASSQDRDAYEQYF. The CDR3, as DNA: TGCGCCAGCAGCCAAGACAGGGACGCCTACGAGCAGTACTTC.